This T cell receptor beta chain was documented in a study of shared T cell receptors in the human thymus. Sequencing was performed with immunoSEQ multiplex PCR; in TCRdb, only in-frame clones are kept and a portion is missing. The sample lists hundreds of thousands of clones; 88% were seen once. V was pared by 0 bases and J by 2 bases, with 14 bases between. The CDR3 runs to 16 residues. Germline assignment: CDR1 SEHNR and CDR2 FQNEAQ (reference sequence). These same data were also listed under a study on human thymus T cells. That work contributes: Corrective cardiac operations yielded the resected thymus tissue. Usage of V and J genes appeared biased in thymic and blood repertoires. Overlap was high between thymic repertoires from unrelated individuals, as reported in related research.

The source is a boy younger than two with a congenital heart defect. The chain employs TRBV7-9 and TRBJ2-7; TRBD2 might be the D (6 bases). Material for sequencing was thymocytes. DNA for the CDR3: TGTGCCAGCAGCTTAGCGCGGGGCCGGGCCCCCTACGAGCAGTACTTC. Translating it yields CASSLARGRAPYEQYF.